Presented here are 23 T cell receptor beta chains from one specimen sequenced in a study of cytomegalovirus exposure and HLA in healthy donors. PCR primers comprised 60 Vbeta and 13 Jbeta primers. Some clones are missing from TCRdb's copy, which holds only in-frame ones; the method was immunoSEQ multiplex PCR. Among more than 200,000 clones listed, approximately 70% were seen once. The sample was PBMCs. The receptors here all came from a man between 35 and 55 years old in good health and CMV-seropositive.

This clone was detected only a few times. The chain recombines TRBV4-1 with TRBJ2-5; 9 bases fit TRBD1. The DNA end lines up better with TRBJ2-7; the J call may be wrong. CDR3 length: 14 residues. CDR1 is MGHRA, CDR2 YSYEKL, per germline. CDR3 bases: TGCGCCAGCAGCCGCGGACAGGGGAACTACGAGCAGTACTTC. It yields the protein CASSRGQGNYEQYF.

This chain uses TRBV9 with TRBJ2-7; a possible D gene is TRBD1 (5 bases). V lost 10 bases and J 0 bases, leaving 14 bases between the germline ends. The CDR3 spans 13 residues. Germline V gene data show CDR1 as SGDLS and CDR2 as YYNGEE. CDR3 DNA: TGTGCCTCCTCAAGGGGCCCCTCCTACGAGCAGTACTTC. Amino acids: CASSRGPSYEQYF.

The gene calls are TRBV6-8 and TRBJ1-1; no firm D call. This CDR3 region has 13 residues. Looked up from germline, CDR1 is MNHGY and CDR2 is SAAAGT. V lost 6 bases and J 0 bases, leaving 8 bases between the germline ends. The CDR3 protein is CASRQNLNTEAFF. CDR3 DNA sequence: TGTGCCAGCAGACAGAACTTGAACACTGAAGCTTTCTTT.

The chain recombines TRBV6-1 with TRBJ2-3; D gene ambiguous. V gave up 7 bases and J gave up 4 bases, with 12 bases separating them. Germline assignment: CDR1 MNHNS and CDR2 SASEGT. The CDR3 contains 13 residues. The CDR3 spells CASNVLRADTQYF. In DNA form, the CDR3 reads TGTGCCAGCAATGTTCTCCGGGCAGATACGCAGTATTTT.

The chain uses TRBV5-4 and TRBJ2-5; 16 nucleotides line up with TRBD2. Germline V gives CDR1 SGHNT, CDR2 YYREEE (reference sequence). The ends lost 4 bases at V and 7 bases at J; junction bases unmatched: 4. The CDR3 runs 15 residues. The CDR3 DNA follows: TGTGCCAGCAGCGCGGGGACTAGCGGGGGGGTGACCCAGTACTTC. Its protein product is CASSAGTSGGVTQYF.

This clone was observed once. The chain is built from TRBV6-1 and TRBJ2-3; 9 positions agree with TRBD1. V trimming: 8 bases; J trimming: 2 bases; junction bases outside the gene matches: 8. This CDR3 region has 15 residues. Germline assignment: CDR1 MNHNS and CDR2 SASEGT. CDR3 sequence: CASLNGQGPTDTQYF. The CDR3 DNA sequence: TGTGCCAGCCTGAATGGACAGGGGCCCACAGATACGCAGTATTTT.

The rearrangement links TRBV28 to TRBJ1-1, with 7 bases lining up with TRBD1. The CDR3 contains 14 residues. The ends lost 4 bases at V and 5 bases at J; junction bases unmatched: 7. Germline CDR1 is MDHEN and CDR2 is SYDVKM. CDR3 in amino acids: CASSSRQGGTEAFF. As DNA, the CDR3 is TGTGCCAGCAGTTCCAGACAGGGTGGTACTGAAGCTTTCTTT.

The table lists this clone with a few counts. The V and J genes are TRBV7-2 and TRBJ2-3; no reliable D call. Per the germline V gene, CDR1 is SGHTA and CDR2 is FQGNSA. The CDR3 is made up of 14 amino acids. The germline V and J ends were trimmed by 4 bases and 0 bases, with 8 bases remaining between them. CDR3 residues: CASSSDFSTDTQYF. For the CDR3, the DNA is TGTGCCAGCAGCTCTGACTTTAGCACAGATACGCAGTATTTT.

The chain combines TRBV4-1 with TRBJ1-2; the D gene is possibly TRBD1 (6 bases). Germline CDR1 reads MGHRA; CDR2 reads YSYEKL. Trimming stripped 4 bases from V and 8 bases from J, with 14 bases between. The CDR3 has 13 amino acids. The CDR3 DNA reads TGCGCCAGCAGCCCGAGGGGGGGGGACGGCTACACCTTC. This gives the protein CASSPRGGDGYTF.

V usage is TRBV19 and J usage is TRBJ2-6; the D is unclear. CDR3 length: 15 residues. Germline V gives CDR1 LNHDA, CDR2 SQIVND (reference sequence). Trimming pared 5 bases from V and 2 bases from J, leaving 10 bases between. The CDR3 here is CASSQLQAGANVLTF. Written as DNA, the CDR3 is TGTGCCAGTAGTCAACTCCAGGCTGGGGCCAACGTCCTGACTTTC.

The chain joins TRBV2 to TRBJ2-1; 10 bases are shared with TRBD2. The CDR3 consists of 14 residues. Germline CDR1 reads SNHLY; CDR2 reads FYNNEI. After removal of 10 bases from V and 6 bases from J, the junction contained 9 bases not matched to a gene. The CDR3 nucleotides read TGTGCCACGGGGGAGGCTAGCGGGGGCAATGAGCAGTTCTTC. This gives the protein CATGEASGGNEQFF.

This clone showed up just a few times. V is TRBV5-1 and J is TRBJ1-2; 12 positions agree with TRBD1. J was trimmed by 6 bases and V by 3 bases; bases with no gene match: 15. The germline V gene encodes CDR1 SGHRS and CDR2 YFSETQ. The CDR3 has 18 residues. CDR3 region: CASSSNRDRGRFIDGYTF. The CDR3 nucleotides are TGCGCCAGCAGCTCCAACCGGGACAGGGGGCGATTTATCGATGGCTACACCTTC.

The chain employs TRBV7-2 and TRBJ2-2; TRBD1 matches 8 bases. With 0 bases clipped from V and 6 bases from J, the junction kept 3 bases outside the gene matches. This CDR3 spans 15 amino acids. Per the germline V gene, CDR1 is SGHTA and CDR2 is FQGNSA. CDR3 amino acids: CASSLAQGAAGELFF. The CDR3 DNA reads TGTGCCAGCAGCTTAGCGCAGGGGGCGGCCGGGGAGCTGTTTTTT.

The chain employs TRBV4-1 and TRBJ1-2, with 7 bases identical to TRBD1. The junction had 3 bases not matched to a gene; V was cut back by 1 base and J by 4 bases. Germline CDR1 reads MGHRA; CDR2 reads YSYEKL. This CDR3 comprises 14 residues. Here the CDR3 reads CASSQVRGLYGYTF. The CDR3 DNA reads TGCGCCAGCAGCCAAGTTAGGGGGCTCTATGGCTACACCTTC.

The V and J genes are TRBV16 and TRBJ2-3; 7 nucleotides align to TRBD1. Germline trimming cut 1 base from V and 4 bases from J; bases unmatched to any gene: 5. The CDR3 consists of 15 residues. Germline CDR1 and CDR2: KGHSY and FQNENV. The CDR3 bases are TGTGCCAGCAGCCAATGGGCCGGACAGGCAGATACGCAGTATTTT. Translation gives CASSQWAGQADTQYF.

This chain links TRBV29-1 with TRBJ1-2, with TRBD1 identical over 7 bases. Looked up from germline, CDR1 is SQVTM and CDR2 is ANQGSEA. Trimming at V came to 2 bases and at J to 5 bases, leaving 2 bases not matched to a gene. CDR3 length: 12 residues. CDR3 nucleotide sequence: TGCAGCGTTGAAAGGGACAGTTATGGCTACACCTTC. Translation: CSVERDSYGYTF.

This chain joins TRBV5-1 and TRBJ1-2; D unresolved. CDR1 is SGHRS, CDR2 YFSETQ, per germline. V shed 4 bases and J shed 6 bases, with 16 bases lying between them. The CDR3 runs to 14 residues. The CDR3 nucleotides read TGCGCCAGCAGCCTAGGAGGAGGTTCGAATGGCTACACCTTC. Residues: CASSLGGGSNGYTF.

The J gene is TRBJ1-5, the V gene TRBV28; D remains unclear. The CDR3 spans 15 residues. Trimming took 6 bases from V and 0 from J, leaving 12 bases between them. Germline V gives CDR1 MDHEN, CDR2 SYDVKM. The CDR3 coding sequence is TGTGCCAGCAGGCTTCGAGCGAGTAGCAATCAGCCCCAGCATTTT. Translation gives CASRLRASSNQPQHF.

The rearrangement joins TRBV28 to TRBJ2-3, with 9 bases identical to TRBD2. V shed 5 bases and J 4 bases; nucleotides not matched to a gene: 4. The germline V gene has CDR1 MDHEN and CDR2 SYDVKM. This CDR3 has 14 residues. The CDR3 spells CASSLSGGSDTQYF. CDR3 nucleotides: TGTGCCAGCAGTCTTAGCGGGGGATCAGATACGCAGTATTTT.

This clone was seen more than once but under ten times. The chain carries TRBV5-1 and TRBJ2-2, with 11 bases lining up with TRBD2. The CDR3 has 16 amino acids. Per germline, CDR1 SGHRS and CDR2 YFSETQ. J lost 1 base, V lost 4 bases, and 3 bases had no gene match. The CDR3 region is CASSLLAGGNTGELFF. The CDR3 nucleotides are TGCGCCAGCAGCCTTCTAGCGGGGGGGAACACCGGGGAGCTGTTTTTT.

The chain couples TRBV15 to TRBJ1-4; D is possibly TRBD1 (6 bases). V gave up 3 bases and J gave up 7 bases, with 21 bases separating them. The CDR3 loop spans 17 amino acids. Germline-derived CDR1 and CDR2 are LNHNV and YYDKDF (reference sequence). The CDR3 reads CATSRGFETGMFEKLFF. DNA of the CDR3: TGTGCCACCAGCAGGGGTTTTGAGACAGGCATGTTTGAAAAACTGTTTTTT.

The rearrangement uses TRBV6-4 and TRBJ1-1; possible D gene TRBD1, 5 bases. CDR1 is MRHNA and CDR2 is SNTAGT in the germline V gene. The CDR3 consists of 13 residues. Trimming removed 6 bases from V and 3 bases from J, with 11 bases in between. The CDR3 region is CASRAGLDTEAFF. CDR3 DNA: TGTGCCAGCAGAGCAGGGTTGGACACTGAAGCTTTCTTT.

CDR3 DNA: TGTGCCAGTAGTGAACAGGGGTCTGGAAACACCATATATTTT. Protein sequence: CASSEQGSGNTIYF. The chain uses TRBV19 and TRBJ1-3; 7 bases agree with TRBD1. Trimming at V came to 5 bases and at J to 1 base, leaving 2 bases not matched to a gene. CDR3 length: 14 amino acids. Germline V lookup: CDR1 LNHDA, CDR2 SQIVND (reference sequence).